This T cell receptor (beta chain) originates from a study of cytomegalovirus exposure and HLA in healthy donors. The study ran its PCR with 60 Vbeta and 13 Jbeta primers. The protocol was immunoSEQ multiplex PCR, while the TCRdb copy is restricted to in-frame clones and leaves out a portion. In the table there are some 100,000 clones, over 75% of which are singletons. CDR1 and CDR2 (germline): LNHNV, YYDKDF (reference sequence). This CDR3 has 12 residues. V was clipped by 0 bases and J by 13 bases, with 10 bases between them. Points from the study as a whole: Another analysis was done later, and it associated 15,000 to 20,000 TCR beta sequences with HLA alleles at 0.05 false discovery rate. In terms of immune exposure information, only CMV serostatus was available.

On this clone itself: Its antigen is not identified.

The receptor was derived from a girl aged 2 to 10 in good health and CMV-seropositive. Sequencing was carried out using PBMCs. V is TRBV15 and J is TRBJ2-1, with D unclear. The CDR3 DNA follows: TGTGCCACCAGCAGAGATCGGGTTTCCCAGTTCTTC. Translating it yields CATSRDRVSQFF.